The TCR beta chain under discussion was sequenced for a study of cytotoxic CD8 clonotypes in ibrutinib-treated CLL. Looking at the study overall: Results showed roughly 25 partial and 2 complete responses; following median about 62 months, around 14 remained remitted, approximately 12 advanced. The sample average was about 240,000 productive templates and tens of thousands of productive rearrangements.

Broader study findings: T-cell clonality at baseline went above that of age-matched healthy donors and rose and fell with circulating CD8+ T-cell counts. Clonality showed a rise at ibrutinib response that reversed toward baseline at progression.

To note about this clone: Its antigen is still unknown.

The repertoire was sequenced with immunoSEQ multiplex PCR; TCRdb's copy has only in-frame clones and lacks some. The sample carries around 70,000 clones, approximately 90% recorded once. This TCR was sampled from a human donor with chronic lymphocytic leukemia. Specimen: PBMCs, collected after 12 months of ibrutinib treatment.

CDR3 nucleotide sequence: TGCGCCAGCAGCCTTCGACTAGCGGTGTACAATGAGCAGTTCTTC. Translation gives CASSLRLAVYNEQFF. The chain links TRBV4-3 to TRBJ2-1; 9 bases match TRBD2. The length of the CDR3 is 15 residues. V lost 4 bases, J lost 4 bases, and 5 bases stayed unmatched. Germline V gives CDR1 LGHNA, CDR2 YSLEER.